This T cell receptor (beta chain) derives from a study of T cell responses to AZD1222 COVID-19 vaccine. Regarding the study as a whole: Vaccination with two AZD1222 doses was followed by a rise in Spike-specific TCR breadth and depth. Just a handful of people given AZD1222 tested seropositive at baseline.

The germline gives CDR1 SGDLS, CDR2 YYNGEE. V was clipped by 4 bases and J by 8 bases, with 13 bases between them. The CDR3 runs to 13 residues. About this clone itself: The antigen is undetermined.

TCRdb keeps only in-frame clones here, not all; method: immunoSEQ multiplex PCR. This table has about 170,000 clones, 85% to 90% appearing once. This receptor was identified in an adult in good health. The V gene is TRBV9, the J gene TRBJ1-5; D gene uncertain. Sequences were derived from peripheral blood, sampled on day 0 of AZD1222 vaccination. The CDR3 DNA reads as TGTGCCAGCAGCCCTGGCGGCGCGGAGCCCCAGCATTTT. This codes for CASSPGGAEPQHF.